This TCR beta chain comes out of a study of T-cell memory formation after mild COVID-19. For the study at large: TCR clusters were largely donor specific. Study outcomes and limitations: Clones that contracted from day 15 to 85 had balanced CD4/CD8; later expanders were CD4+ biased.

Trimming removed 6 bases from V and 1 base from J, with 9 bases in between. The CDR3 loop spans 14 amino acids. With regard to this clonotype: Its specificity is not known.

TCRdb reanalysed the 5' RACE reads using MiXCR and keeps one entry per CDR3 protein. The table has fewer than 250,000 distinct CDR3 sequences, under 30% seen once; the top ten hold roughly an eighth. The sequencing sample was made of PBMCs or a T cell subset sorted from them (not recorded which). The origin of this receptor is an adult woman who had mild COVID-19 (a few samples of this study predate the infection). Cell type and time point are not known. V gene TRBV23-1 combines with J gene TRBJ2-2; maybe TRBD2 (5 bases). TRBV23-1 is reported as an ORF; its role is uncertain. The DNA for the CDR3 is TGCGCCAGCAGCCGACGGGGGAACACCGGGGAGCTGTTTTTT. Amino acid sequence: CASSRRGNTGELFF.